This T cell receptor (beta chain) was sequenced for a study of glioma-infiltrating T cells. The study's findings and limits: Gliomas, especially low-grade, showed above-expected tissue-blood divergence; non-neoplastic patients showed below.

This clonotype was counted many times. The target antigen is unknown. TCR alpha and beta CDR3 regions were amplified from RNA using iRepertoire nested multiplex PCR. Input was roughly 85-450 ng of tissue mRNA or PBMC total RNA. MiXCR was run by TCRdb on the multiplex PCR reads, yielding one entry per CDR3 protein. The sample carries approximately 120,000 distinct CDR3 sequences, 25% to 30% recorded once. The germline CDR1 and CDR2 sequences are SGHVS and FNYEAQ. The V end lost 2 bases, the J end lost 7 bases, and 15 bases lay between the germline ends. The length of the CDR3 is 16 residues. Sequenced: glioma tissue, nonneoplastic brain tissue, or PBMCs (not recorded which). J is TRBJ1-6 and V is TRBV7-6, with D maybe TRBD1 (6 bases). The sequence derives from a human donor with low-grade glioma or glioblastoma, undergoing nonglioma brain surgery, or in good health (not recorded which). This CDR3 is CASSLRPGTMNSPLHF. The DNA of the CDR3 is TGTGCCAGCAGCTTACGGCCGGGGACAATGAATTCACCCCTCCACTTT.